This is a list of T cell receptor beta chains from one sample in a study of blood T cell repertoires in COVID-19. This table comes from immunoSEQ multiplex PCR, and its TCRdb copy is limited to in-frame clones, with some not included. The sample has around 140,000 clones, more than 80% seen once. The material sequenced was PBMCs or T cells enriched from blood (not recorded which). The receptors derive from a man aged 45-65 years who had recovered from COVID-19. Each CDR3 is given with its conserved first and last residue. D genes are given only for firm matches. Size tells how often a clone was seen (once, few, many) or the class of an expanded clone, and some rows leave it out.

CDR3 protein: CASRSIRTGGHEQFF
CDR3 DNA: TGTGCCAGCAGAAGTATCAGGACGGGAGGGCATGAGCAGTTCTTC
J gene: TRBJ2-1
V gene: TRBV11-2
D gene: TRBD2
clone size: -

CDR3 protein: CASSPGQGTLNTEAFF
CDR3 DNA: TGTGCCAGCTCACCTGGACAGGGGACCTTGAACACTGAAGCTTTCTTT
J gene: TRBJ1-1
V gene: TRBV18
D gene: TRBD1
clone size: -

CDR3 protein: CASSLTDYGYTF
CDR3 DNA: TGTGCCAGCAGCTTAACGGACTATGGCTACACCTTC
J gene: TRBJ1-2
V gene: TRBV7-9
D gene: -
clone size: -

CDR3 protein: CASRRHGGPTGNTIYF
CDR3 DNA: TGTGCCAGCAGGCGGCACGGAGGGCCGACTGGAAACACCATATATTTT
J gene: TRBJ1-3
V gene: TRBV28
D gene: -
clone size: once

CDR3 protein: CASRIPGGDYGYTF
CDR3 DNA: TGTGCCAGCAGGATTCCAGGAGGGGACTATGGCTACACCTTC
J gene: TRBJ1-2
V gene: TRBV28
D gene: -
clone size: -

CDR3 protein: CASSLGTSGRNGEQFF
CDR3 DNA: TGTGCCAGCAGCTTAGGAACTAGCGGGAGGAACGGTGAGCAGTTCTTC
J gene: TRBJ2-1
V gene: TRBV7-6
D gene: TRBD2
clone size: -

CDR3 protein: CSARQYTEAFF
CDR3 DNA: TGCAGTGCACGACAGTACACTGAAGCTTTCTTT
J gene: TRBJ1-1
V gene: TRBV20-1
D gene: -
clone size: -

CDR3 protein: CASSPRLNTEAFF
CDR3 DNA: TGTGCCAGCAGTCCCCGGTTGAACACTGAAGCTTTCTTT
J gene: TRBJ1-1
V gene: TRBV6-5
D gene: -
clone size: -

CDR3 protein: CATTDRAGNTIYF
CDR3 DNA: TGTGCCACCACAGACAGGGCTGGAAACACCATATATTTT
J gene: TRBJ1-3
V gene: TRBV24-1
D gene: TRBD1
clone size: -

CDR3 protein: CASSLGHGETQYF
CDR3 DNA: TGCGCCAGCAGCTTGGGACATGGGGAGACCCAGTACTTC
J gene: TRBJ2-5
V gene: TRBV5-1
D gene: -
clone size: -

CDR3 protein: CAWSEDNNQPQHF
CDR3 DNA: TGTGCCTGGAGTGAGGACAATAATCAGCCCCAGCATTTT
J gene: TRBJ1-5
V gene: TRBV30
D gene: -
clone size: -

CDR3 protein: CASSFRNTEAFF
CDR3 DNA: TGTGCCAGCAGTTTCAGAAACACTGAAGCTTTCTTT
J gene: TRBJ1-1
V gene: TRBV2
D gene: -
clone size: -

CDR3 protein: CASSLLAGAGEQFF
CDR3 DNA: TGTGCCAGCAGCTTACTGGCGGGAGCAGGTGAGCAGTTCTTC
J gene: TRBJ2-1
V gene: TRBV5-8
D gene: TRBD2
clone size: -

CDR3 protein: CASSYAGFGNTIYF
CDR3 DNA: TGTGCCAGCAGCTACGCGGGTTTTGGAAACACCATATATTTT
J gene: TRBJ1-3
V gene: TRBV5-6
D gene: -
clone size: once

CDR3 protein: CASSSIGQYTNYGYTF
CDR3 DNA: TGTGCCAGCAGTTCAATAGGACAGTACACTAACTATGGCTACACCTTC
J gene: TRBJ1-2
V gene: TRBV28
D gene: -
clone size: -

CDR3 protein: CASSPDRGSNQPQHF
CDR3 DNA: TGTGCCAGCTCACCCGACAGGGGAAGCAATCAGCCCCAGCATTTT
J gene: TRBJ1-5
V gene: TRBV18
D gene: TRBD1
clone size: -

CDR3 protein: CASRPEGASFYGYTF
CDR3 DNA: TGTGCCAGCAGGCCTGAGGGGGCCTCCTTCTATGGCTACACCTTC
J gene: TRBJ1-2
V gene: TRBV6-5
D gene: TRBD1
clone size: -

CDR3 protein: CASSYRDRETLHF
CDR3 DNA: TGTGCCAGTAGTTACCGGGACAGGGAGACCCTCCACTTT
J gene: TRBJ1-6
V gene: TRBV19
D gene: TRBD1
clone size: -

CDR3 protein: CASSVAARISGNTIYF
CDR3 DNA: TGTGCCAGCAGCGTAGCTGCGAGAATCTCTGGAAACACCATATATTTT
J gene: TRBJ1-3
V gene: TRBV9
D gene: -
clone size: -

CDR3 protein: CAWSGSLLAPPYGYTF
CDR3 DNA: TGTGCCTGGAGTGGTTCTTTGTTGGCCCCTCCCTATGGCTACACCTTC
J gene: TRBJ1-2
V gene: TRBV30
D gene: -
clone size: few

CDR3 protein: CASSQYRGLREKLFF
CDR3 DNA: TGTGCCAGCAGCCAGTACAGGGGGCTAAGGGAAAAACTGTTTTTT
J gene: TRBJ1-4
V gene: TRBV14
D gene: TRBD1
clone size: -

CDR3 protein: CASSLGYMTSGNQPQHF
CDR3 DNA: TGTGCCAGCAGCTTAGGGTATATGACGTCGGGTAATCAGCCCCAGCATTTT
J gene: TRBJ1-5
V gene: TRBV7-2
D gene: -
clone size: -

CDR3 protein: CASTGGQGASFRGYTF
CDR3 DNA: TGTGCCAGCACCGGGGGACAGGGGGCGTCGTTTCGTGGCTACACCTTC
J gene: TRBJ1-2
V gene: TRBV2
D gene: TRBD1
clone size: -

CDR3 protein: CASSQDAPNRGLYYGYTF
CDR3 DNA: TGCGCCAGCAGCCAAGACGCCCCCAACCGGGGGTTATACTATGGCTACACCTTC
J gene: TRBJ1-2
V gene: TRBV4-3
D gene: -
clone size: -

CDR3 protein: CASRDRGSGQPQHF
CDR3 DNA: TGTGCCAGCAGGGACAGGGGGTCAGGGCAGCCCCAGCATTTT
J gene: TRBJ1-5
V gene: TRBV6-5
D gene: TRBD1
clone size: -

CDR3 protein: CASSERGLAYGGELFF
CDR3 DNA: TGTGCCAGCAGCGAGAGGGGGCTGGCTTATGGCGGGGAGCTGTTTTTT
J gene: TRBJ2-2
V gene: TRBV9
D gene: TRBD1
clone size: -

CDR3 protein: CASSFPGGRGETQYF
CDR3 DNA: TGTGCCAGCAGCTTTCCGGGAGGGAGAGGGGAGACCCAGTACTTC
J gene: TRBJ2-5
V gene: TRBV7-2
D gene: TRBD2
clone size: -

CDR3 protein: CASSLGQRSEAFF
CDR3 DNA: TGTGCCAGCAGCCTGGGACAGAGGTCTGAAGCTTTCTTT
J gene: TRBJ1-1
V gene: TRBV7-3
D gene: TRBD1
clone size: -

CDR3 protein: CASSLTGGNEQFF
CDR3 DNA: TGTGCCAGCAGCTTGACAGGGGGGAATGAGCAGTTCTTC
J gene: TRBJ2-1
V gene: TRBV5-4
D gene: TRBD1
clone size: -

CDR3 protein: CASSIRERRNTEAFF
CDR3 DNA: TGTGCCAGTAGTATAAGGGAGCGCAGAAACACTGAAGCTTTCTTT
J gene: TRBJ1-1
V gene: TRBV19
D gene: -
clone size: -

CDR3 protein: CASSSSNTIYF
CDR3 DNA: TGCGCCAGCAGCTCTTCGAACACCATATATTTT
J gene: TRBJ1-3
V gene: TRBV5-1
D gene: -
clone size: -

CDR3 protein: CATSGRGSGANVLTF
CDR3 DNA: TGTGCCACCAGCGGCCGAGGCTCTGGGGCCAACGTCCTGACTTTC
J gene: TRBJ2-6
V gene: TRBV15
D gene: -
clone size: -

CDR3 protein: CASSTWTGEETQYF
CDR3 DNA: TGTGCCAGCAGCACGTGGACAGGGGAAGAGACCCAGTACTTC
J gene: TRBJ2-5
V gene: TRBV7-2
D gene: TRBD1
clone size: -

CDR3 protein: CTSSQELAGGHQETQYF
CDR3 DNA: TGCACCAGCAGCCAAGAGCTAGCGGGGGGACACCAAGAGACCCAGTACTTC
J gene: TRBJ2-5
V gene: TRBV1
D gene: -
clone size: -

CDR3 protein: CASSLRQGNQPQHF
CDR3 DNA: TGTGCCAGCAGTTTGAGACAGGGCAATCAGCCCCAGCATTTT
J gene: TRBJ1-5
V gene: TRBV27
D gene: -
clone size: -

CDR3 protein: CASSPVTLAYNEQFF
CDR3 DNA: TGTGCCAGCAGCCCCGTGACTTTGGCCTACAATGAGCAGTTCTTC
J gene: TRBJ2-1
V gene: TRBV5-5
D gene: -
clone size: -

CDR3 protein: CSGGYNEKLFF
CDR3 DNA: TGCAGCGGGGGGTATAATGAAAAACTGTTTTTT
J gene: TRBJ1-4
V gene: TRBV29-1
D gene: -
clone size: -

CDR3 protein: CASSTTAANEKLFF
CDR3 DNA: TGTGCCAGCTCAACTACTGCGGCTAATGAAAAACTGTTTTTT
J gene: TRBJ1-4
V gene: TRBV6-5
D gene: -
clone size: -

CDR3 protein: CASSEDYTLGYEQYF
CDR3 DNA: TGTGCCAGCAGTGAAGACTACACGCTGGGCTACGAGCAGTACTTC
J gene: TRBJ2-7
V gene: TRBV2
D gene: -
clone size: -

CDR3 protein: CASSLRQGLTEAFF
CDR3 DNA: TGTGCCAGCAGCTTACGACAGGGGCTCACTGAAGCTTTCTTT
J gene: TRBJ1-1
V gene: TRBV7-3
D gene: TRBD1
clone size: few

CDR3 protein: CASSVKNRGRRGYTIYF
CDR3 DNA: TGTGCCAGCAGCGTTAAGAACAGGGGCCGCCGGGGGTACACCATATATTTT
J gene: TRBJ1-3
V gene: TRBV3-1/TRBV3-2
D gene: TRBD1
clone size: -